This note documents a single TCR beta chain sequence. This entry is derived from a study of blood T cell repertoires in COVID-19. Study-level information: Spain, Italy and the United States supplied samples that represented acute and convalescent COVID-19. In each case, the material was cDNA or gDNA derived from T cells, B-cell-depleted T cells, or PBMCs.

Original analysis: Amplification of reference gene primers was used by the study to estimate nucleated cell counts. The assay was immunoSEQ multiplex PCR, and TCRdb's table has in-frame clones only and misses some. V, J and clone size reflect that table, while D and trimming were determined from the DNA. The sample contains over 250,000 clones, roughly 86% of which appear only once. This CDR3 region has 18 residues. Germline V gene sequence: CDR1 SGDLS, CDR2 YYNGEE. Trimming took 2 bases from V and 0 from J; bases not matched to a gene: 10. This clonotype was sampled from a man aged 40-49 years who had recovered from COVID-19. Specimen: peripheral blood. The V and J genes are TRBV9 and TRBJ2-3; 9 bases agree with TRBD1. The CDR3 loop reads CASSVTLQDRGSTDTQYF. DNA of the CDR3: TGTGCCAGCAGCGTCACCCTGCAGGACAGGGGAAGCACAGATACGCAGTATTTT.